The rows below give T cell receptor beta chains drawn from one sample of a study of cytomegalovirus exposure and HLA in healthy donors. TCRdb's table, derived via immunoSEQ multiplex PCR, lists solely in-frame clones and lacks some. The sample lists 80,000 to 95,000 clones; about 74% were seen once. Material for sequencing was PBMCs. These receptors were obtained from a woman aged 45-60 years in good health and CMV-seropositive. The CDR3 runs from the conserved cysteine through the conserved F or W. The D gene is left open where the match is weak. A clone size is listed for some rows: how often the clone was seen (once, few, many), or a class if it is expanded.

j_gene	d_gene	v_gene	abundance	CDR3aa	CDR3nt
TRBJ1-5	-	TRBV19	-	CASSYLGRNSNQPQHF	TGTGCCAGTAGTTACCTCGGGAGGAATAGCAATCAGCCCCAGCATTTT
TRBJ2-7	TRBD2	TRBV6-6	-	CASSYLPSGSGPEQYF	TGTGCCAGCAGTTACCTTCCTAGCGGGAGTGGCCCTGAGCAGTACTTC
TRBJ1-1	-	TRBV19	-	CASSIGGSLGAEAFF	TGTGCCAGTAGTATAGGCGGCAGCCTTGGCGCTGAAGCTTTCTTT
TRBJ2-1	TRBD2	TRBV5-6	-	CASSPGLATYNEQFF	TGTGCCAGCAGCCCGGGACTAGCGACCTACAATGAGCAGTTCTTC
TRBJ2-2	TRBD1	TRBV19	-	CASSIDQGTGYTGELFF	TGTGCCAGTAGTATAGATCAGGGGACAGGTTACACCGGGGAGCTGTTTTTT
TRBJ2-4	TRBD2	TRBV19	-	CASRELAGAGGIQYF	TGTGCCAGTAGAGAACTAGCGGGGGCGGGTGGCATTCAGTACTTC
TRBJ2-1	TRBD2	TRBV5-4	-	CASSSDPLAQRGNEQFF	TGTGCCAGCAGCTCGGACCCTCTAGCGCAGCGGGGGAATGAGCAGTTCTTC
TRBJ1-5	-	TRBV5-1	-	CASSEYDNQPQHF	TGCGCCAGCAGCGAGTATGACAATCAGCCCCAGCATTTT
TRBJ2-7	TRBD1	TRBV6-5	medium-sized	CASRGDRGGSYEQYF	TGTGCCAGCAGGGGAGACAGGGGTGGATCCTACGAGCAGTACTTC
TRBJ2-1	TRBD1	TRBV29-1	few	CSVDWTGVSNEQFF	TGCAGCGTTGATTGGACAGGGGTTAGCAATGAGCAGTTCTTC
TRBJ2-2	-	TRBV7-8	-	CAISPEASTFTGELFF	TGTGCCATCTCACCTGAGGCGTCAACATTCACCGGGGAGCTGTTTTTT
TRBJ2-1	TRBD2	TRBV5-3	-	CARSLSGFSYNEQFF	TGTGCCAGAAGCCTTAGCGGGTTCTCCTACAATGAGCAGTTCTTC
TRBJ2-7	TRBD1	TRBV28	-	CASSFSGQRYEQYF	TGTGCCAGCAGTTTTTCGGGACAGAGGTACGAGCAGTACTTC
TRBJ1-3	-	TRBV9	-	CASSGTSGNTIYF	TGTGCCAGCAGTGGTACAAGTGGAAACACCATATATTTT
TRBJ1-2	-	TRBV6-5	-	CASSYTSRGWGYTF	TGTGCCAGCAGTTACACCAGCAGGGGCTGGGGCTACACCTTC
TRBJ2-7	TRBD1	TRBV19	-	CASSTLGQGSYEQYF	TGTGCCAGTAGTACCCTGGGACAGGGTTCGTACGAGCAGTACTTC
TRBJ2-1	-	TRBV19	-	CASSIQIRTISPSHEQFF	TGTGCCAGTAGTATACAAATAAGAACTATCTCCCCCAGTCATGAGCAGTTCTTC
TRBJ1-3	-	TRBV19	-	CASRRGLRSSGNTIYF	TGTGCCAGTAGGAGGGGACTTCGAAGCTCTGGAAACACCATATATTTT
TRBJ1-6	-	TRBV6-5	-	CASSSAEGVSPLHF	TGTGCCAGCAGTTCCGCCGAGGGAGTTTCACCCCTCCACTTT
TRBJ2-1	-	TRBV11-2	-	CASSPLFGPTYNEQFF	TGTGCCAGCAGCCCGCTTTTTGGGCCTACCTACAATGAGCAGTTCTTC
TRBJ1-4	TRBD1	TRBV11-2	-	CASSQGALNEKLFF	TGTGCCAGCAGCCAGGGGGCCCTTAATGAAAAACTGTTTTTT
TRBJ1-1	-	TRBV6-6	-	CASSYREGSAFF	TGTGCCAGCAGTTACAGGGAGGGTTCGGCTTTCTTT
TRBJ2-7	TRBD2	TRBV5-1	-	CASSFLAGGGNEQYF	TGCGCCAGCAGCTTTCTAGCGGGAGGGGGGAACGAGCAGTACTTC
TRBJ2-7	TRBD1	TRBV5-4	-	CASSLGRVTGGSYEQYF	TGTGCCAGCAGCTTGGGGCGGGTCACAGGGGGCTCCTACGAGCAGTACTTC
TRBJ1-3	-	TRBV28	few	CASRQTGRSGTIYF	TGTGCCAGCAGACAAACAGGGCGTTCGGGCACCATATATTTT
TRBJ2-2	TRBD2	TRBV5-4	-	CASSSGTSGQFTGELFF	TGTGCCAGCAGCTCCGGGACTAGCGGCCAATTCACCGGGGAGCTGTTTTTT
TRBJ2-5	TRBD2	TRBV19	-	CASSISSLAGKETQYF	TGTGCCAGTAGTATATCGAGTCTAGCGGGAAAAGAGACCCAGTACTTC
TRBJ2-3	TRBD1	TRBV19	-	CASSITGDSTDTQYF	TGTGCCAGTAGTATAACAGGGGACAGCACAGATACGCAGTATTTT
TRBJ2-5	TRBD2	TRBV28	-	CASSPPTSGAETQYF	TGTGCCAGCAGTCCCCCCACTAGCGGGGCAGAGACCCAGTACTTC